A single sample is the source of the 5 T cell receptor beta chains below, sequenced in a study of T-cell memory formation after mild COVID-19. MiXCR, applied by TCRdb to the 5' RACE reads, yields one record per CDR3 protein. The sample shows roughly 480,000 distinct CDR3 sequences, around a quarter of them seen only once. The sequenced sample was PBMCs or a T cell subset sorted from them (not recorded which). The source is an adult woman who had mild COVID-19 (a few samples of this study predate the infection). Cell type and time point are not known.

The chain uses TRBV11-3 and TRBJ1-2, with D maybe TRBD1 (5 bases). Germline V gene data show CDR1 as SGHNT and CDR2 as YENEEA. The CDR3 runs 13 residues. V was clipped by 5 bases and J by 8 bases, with 15 bases between them. CDR3 loop: CASSPGIAGGYTF. CDR3 nucleotides: TGTGCCAGCAGCCCAGGGATTGCGGGGGGCTACACCTTC.

The V call is TRBV7-2, the J call TRBJ1-6, with 9 bases identical to TRBD1. Per germline, CDR1 SGHTA and CDR2 FQGNSA. J was trimmed by 0 bases and V by 5 bases; bases with no gene match: 2. The CDR3 consists of 16 residues. This CDR3 reads CASSPTGGSYNSPLHF. As DNA, the CDR3 is TGTGCCAGCAGCCCGACAGGGGGCTCCTATAATTCACCCCTCCACTTT.

This chain uses TRBV27 with TRBJ2-7; D gene ambiguous. Germline lookup yields CDR1 MNHEY and CDR2 SMNVEV (reference sequence). This CDR3 is 14 amino acids long. V dropped 2 bases and J dropped 0 bases, with 8 bases sitting between them. This chain's CDR3 is CASSLQRRSYEQYF. In nucleotides, the CDR3 is TGTGCCAGCAGTTTACAAAGGCGCTCCTACGAGCAGTACTTC.

This clonotype was picked up a small number of times. The chain combines TRBV24-1 with TRBJ2-3; the D is unclear. V was clipped by 0 bases and J by 0 bases, with 9 bases between them. The germline V gene encodes CDR1 KGHDR and CDR2 SFDVKD. The CDR3 is made up of 16 amino acids. This CDR3 reads CATSDLVQASTDTQYF. The CDR3 DNA follows: TGTGCCACCAGTGATTTGGTGCAAGCAAGCACAGATACGCAGTATTTT.

The chain has TRBV20-1 and TRBJ2-7; 10 bases agree with TRBD2. Germline values: CDR1 DFQATT, CDR2 SNEGSKA (reference sequence). With 3 bases clipped from V and 3 bases from J, the junction kept 8 bases outside the gene matches. CDR3 size: 15 residues. The CDR3 region is CSARVPAGGYYEQYF. As DNA, the CDR3 is TGCAGTGCTAGGGTTCCAGCGGGGGGGTACTACGAGCAGTACTTC.